The clone carrying this TCR beta chain occurred many times. V trimming: 6 bases; J trimming: 6 bases; junction bases outside the gene matches: 4. In germline, CDR1 is KGHDR, CDR2 SFDVKD. The CDR3 consists of 14 residues. Preparation of the TCRbeta library involved a method that used unique molecular identifiers. A single record per CDR3 protein comes from TCRdb applying MiXCR to the PCR reads. The sample lists 15,000 or so distinct CDR3 sequences, around 4.9% occurring once. The sample belongs to a study of T-cell reconstitution after alpha-beta-depleted transplantation in children. This sequence was found in a boy aged 5-17 years with acute lymphoblastic leukemia, due to receive a stem cell transplant. The chain combines TRBV24-1 with TRBJ1-5; the match to TRBD1 covers 10 bases. The sample was PBMCs, taken before TCRalphabeta/CD19-depleted stem cell transplant. The CDR3 loop is CATSPGTGVQPQHF. The CDR3 region has the DNA TGTGCCACCAGTCCCGGGACAGGGGTTCAGCCCCAGCATTTT.